What follows are 5 T cell receptor beta chains derived from one specimen sequenced in a study of OX40 agonist ivuxolimab in advanced cancers. TCRdb's table, derived via immunoSEQ multiplex PCR, lists solely in-frame clones and lacks some. The sample has tens of thousands of clones, 65% to 85% seen once. The specimen was CD4+ or CD8+ T cells sorted from blood, collected in a trial of the OX40 agonist ivuxolimab. The receptors originated from an adult with an advanced solid tumor such as melanoma, head and neck, liver or kidney cancer.

Notes on this clone: The sample has other DNA sequences that encode this CDR3 too. The V and J genes are TRBV10-3 and TRBJ1-1; D is possibly TRBD1 (5 bases). Germline V CDR1 and CDR2: ENHRY, SYGVKD. V was trimmed by 4 bases and J by 4 bases, leaving 10 bases between them. This CDR3 has 13 amino acids. As DNA, the CDR3 is TGTGCCATCAGTGTTGGGGGAGGCACTGAAGCTTTCTTT. The encoded protein is CAISVGGGTEAFF.

The rearrangement links TRBV5-1 to TRBJ1-4; D may be TRBD1 (6 bases). The CDR3 covers 15 residues. The V gene lost 3 bases and the J gene lost 2 bases, with 11 bases spanning the gap. Per the germline V gene, CDR1 is SGHRS and CDR2 is YFSETQ. The CDR3 nucleotides are TGCGCCAGCAGCTCTACAGGGCCGACTAATGAAAAACTGTTTTTT. Its translation is CASSSTGPTNEKLFF.

The gene calls are TRBV7-6 and TRBJ2-7; D may match TRBD1 or TRBD2 (5 bases each). CDR3 length: 14 amino acids. The V gene lost 5 bases and the J gene lost 3 bases, with 14 bases spanning the gap. Per the germline V gene, CDR1 is SGHVS and CDR2 is FNYEAQ. CDR3 sequence: CASSRTGQFYEQYF. CDR3 nucleotides: TGTGCCAGCAGCAGAACGGGGCAATTCTACGAGCAGTACTTC.

V usage is TRBV5-1 and J usage is TRBJ1-5; 7 positions match TRBD1. V lost 4 bases, J lost 4 bases, and 8 bases stayed unmatched. The CDR3 sequence is 15 residues long. Germline V gene data show CDR1 as SGHRS and CDR2 as YFSETQ. As DNA, the CDR3 is TGCGCCAGCAGCGCCCTGGGGGGACAGAATCAGCCCCAGCATTTT. The encoded protein is CASSALGGQNQPQHF.

CDR3 nucleotide sequence: TGTGCCAGCAGTTTGGACGGACAGGGGGCGGCATTTGAAAAACTGTTTTTT. Translated: CASSLDGQGAAFEKLFF. The V gene is TRBV27, the J gene TRBJ1-4; TRBD1 matches at 11 bases. Trimming cost V 3 bases and J 7 bases; bases outside gene matches: 10. Germline CDR1 reads MNHEY; CDR2 reads SMNVEV (reference sequence). The CDR3 is 17 amino acids.